Each of the 21 T cell receptor beta chains below was sequenced from the same sample in a study of blood T cells in healthy people across ages. A J-beta primer mix and a sample-barcoded 5' primer were used in a second PCR of roughly 6 to 11 cycles. TCRdb used MiXCR to reprocess the 5' RACE reads, holding one entry per CDR3 protein. This repertoire shows 1.5 million or so distinct CDR3 sequences, roughly 43% found once; its top ten account for about 4%. Input material: blood. The receptors shown here come from a woman aged 18-29 years in good health.

This clonotype turned up a few times. V usage is TRBV12-5 and J usage is TRBJ2-5; D gene uncertain. The DNA matches TRBJ2-7 better at its end, which makes the J call doubtful. Per the germline V gene, CDR1 is LGHNT and CDR2 is FRNRAP. The CDR3 has 11 residues. In nucleotides, the CDR3 is TGTGCTAGTGGTTTGGTCCACGAGCAGTACTTC. This translates into CASGLVHEQYF.

V usage is TRBV10-3 and J usage is TRBJ2-7, with 9 bases matching TRBD2. The end of the DNA is better explained by TRBJ2-1, so the J call may be wrong. The CDR3 consists of 15 residues. Germline V lookup: CDR1 ENHRY, CDR2 SYGVKD. CDR3 loop: CAISEPLAGSYEQFF. CDR3 in DNA: TGTGCCATCAGTGAGCCCCTAGCGGGGTCCTACGAGCAGTTCTTC.

The CDR3 DNA sequence: TGTGCCAGCACAGAGGGGCACCCCAATCAGCCCCAGCATTTT. It yields the protein CASTEGHPNQPQHF. This sequence joins TRBV2 and TRBJ1-5; D possibly corresponds to TRBD1 (5 bases). This CDR3 spans 14 amino acids. The germline V gene encodes CDR1 SNHLY and CDR2 FYNNEI. The V end was cut by 7 bases, the J end by 3 bases, with 13 bases between.

As concerns this clonotype: This is likely a read error, given that the CDR3 carries no conserved phenylalanine or tryptophan at its end. J is TRBJ2-7 and V is TRBV7-9, with D uncertain. This CDR3 has 14 residues. Germline values: CDR1 SEHNR, CDR2 FQNEAQ (reference sequence). V lost 5 bases and J 0 bases, leaving 11 bases between the germline ends. Here the CDR3 DNA reads TGTGCCAGCAGCCCGCCCTCGGTCTCCTACGAGCAGTACTTA. This translates into CASSPPSVSYEQYL.

The V call is TRBV20-1, the J call TRBJ1-2; the D gene is possibly TRBD1 (6 bases). The CDR3 is 12 amino acids. Trimming shortened V by 4 bases and J by 3 bases, and 9 bases separated the two germline ends. The V gene's germline CDR1 is DFQATT and CDR2 SNEGSKA (reference sequence). CDR3 bases: TGCAGTGCTACCGACAGGTACTATGGCTACACCTTC. It translates to CSATDRYYGYTF.

This rearrangement joins TRBV25-1 to TRBJ1-2; 7 bases are shared with TRBD1. The CDR3 loop spans 13 amino acids. In germline, CDR1 is MGHDK, CDR2 SYGVNS. V lost 7 bases to trimming and J lost 7 bases; unmatched junction nucleotides: 9. In DNA form, the CDR3 reads TGTGCCAGCACGGGACAGTTTCTCGGTGGCTACACCTTC. Translating gives CASTGQFLGGYTF.

The chain's CDR3 is CASSQTGGLNTEAFF. The CDR3 nucleotides are TGTGCCAGCAGTCAAACAGGGGGGCTAAACACTGAAGCTTTCTTT. The J gene is TRBJ1-1, the V gene TRBV9; 8 bases align to TRBD1. The V segment lost 5 bases and the J segment 2 bases; nucleotides outside the gene matches: 8. The CDR3 runs to 15 residues. Per the germline V gene, CDR1 is SGDLS and CDR2 is YYNGEE.

This clonotype appeared a few times. The gene calls are TRBV2 and TRBJ2-1; 7 nucleotides line up with TRBD1. Unmatched junction bases numbered 5, after V lost 3 bases and J lost 15 bases. The CDR3 is 11 amino acids. The germline V gene encodes CDR1 SNHLY and CDR2 FYNNEI. Here the CDR3 DNA reads TGTGCCAGCAGTGAGACAGGGCAGCCGTTCTTC. Amino acids: CASSETGQPFF.

The rearrangement joins TRBV12-3 or TRBV12-4 to TRBJ1-1; D is ambiguous. The CDR3 extends over 12 amino acids. Trimming removed 10 bases from V and 1 base from J, with 10 bases in between. The CDR3 DNA sequence: TGTGCCACCAGGACGGGGAACACTGAAGCTTTCTTT. This translates into CATRTGNTEAFF.

V and J are TRBV14 and TRBJ2-1; TRBD2 aligns across 9 bases. Near its end, the DNA agrees better with TRBJ2-7, so the J call may be wrong. The CDR3 consists of 17 residues. Per germline, CDR1 SGHDN and CDR2 FVKESK. CDR3 in amino acids: CASSQVGLAAPYNEQYF. The CDR3 DNA reads as TGTGCCAGCAGCCAAGTGGGACTAGCTGCCCCCTACAATGAGCAGTACTTC.

This clonotype has just a few counts. This sequence joins TRBV20-1 and TRBJ2-1; 14 bases fit TRBD2. From germline, CDR1 is DFQATT and CDR2 SNEGSKA (reference sequence). With V trimmed by 0 bases and J by 6 bases, 7 bases remained unmatched. The CDR3 is 17 amino acids. The CDR3 protein is CSARDPKGLAGGNEQFF. CDR3 coding DNA: TGCAGTGCTAGAGATCCAAAAGGACTAGCGGGGGGCAATGAGCAGTTCTTC.

The V call is TRBV6-2 or TRBV6-3, the J call TRBJ2-5; D possibly corresponds to TRBD2 (5 bases). The CDR3 consists of 13 residues. The V end lost 7 bases, the J end lost 4 bases, and 13 bases lay between the germline ends. In germline, CDR1 is MNHEY, CDR2 SVGEGT. The DNA for the CDR3 is TGTGCCAGCACCTTTATGGGGAGAGAGACCCAGTACTTC. It is translated as CASTFMGRETQYF.

The chain employs TRBV12-3 or TRBV12-4 and TRBJ2-3; D is possibly TRBD1 (5 bases). This CDR3 has 17 amino acids. V shed 1 base and J shed 2 bases, with 16 bases lying between them. The CDR3 DNA reads as TGTGCCAGCAGTTTAGGGTTTGGTGGGGCCCACACAGATACGCAGTATTTT. As protein: CASSLGFGGAHTDTQYF.

V and J are TRBV12-3 or TRBV12-4 and TRBJ1-6, with TRBD1 matching over 8 bases. The J segment lost 6 bases and the V segment lost 6 bases, leaving 4 bases of the junction unmatched. The CDR3 contains 14 residues. CDR3 sequence reads: CASRQGAGNSPLHF. Written as DNA, the CDR3 is TGTGCCAGCAGGCAGGGGGCAGGTAATTCACCCCTCCACTTT.

On this clonotype itself: Germline is not matched at one junction end, which may reflect a read error. The V gene is TRBV12-3 or TRBV12-4, the J gene TRBJ2-1; 12 bases align to TRBD2. The CDR3 totals 14 residues. The DNA of the CDR3 is TGTGCCAGCACTACGGGACTAGCGGGCAATGAACAGTTCTTC. It codes for CASTTGLAGNEQFF.

This clonotype has just a few counts. This chain joins TRBV29-1 and TRBJ1-1; the match to TRBD1 covers 9 bases. V was clipped by 7 bases and J by 1 base; unmatched bases: 4. The CDR3 is made up of 13 amino acids. CDR1 and CDR2 from the germline V gene are SQVTM and ANQGSEA. CDR3 bases: TGCAGCGGCACGGGACAGGGGAACACTGAAGCTTTCTTT. Translation: CSGTGQGNTEAFF.

In this sample, this clonotype turned up a few times. This rearrangement joins TRBV4-3 to TRBJ2-3; 9 bases agree with TRBD1. This CDR3 has 15 amino acids. The germline V gene has CDR1 LGHNA and CDR2 YSLEER. V was clipped by 3 bases and J by 1 base; unmatched bases: 2. The CDR3 coding sequence is TGCGCCAGCAGCCACCGGACAGGGGGCACAGATACGCAGTATTTT. Its translation: CASSHRTGGTDTQYF.

The J gene is TRBJ2-1, the V gene TRBV7-9; tentative D call: TRBD1 (5 bases). The better agreement between TRBJ2-7 and the DNA end casts doubt on the J call. Germline V CDR1 and CDR2: SEHNR, FQNEAQ (reference sequence). The CDR3 sequence is 14 residues long. The CDR3 DNA reads TGTGCCAGCAGCTTCCAGGGATCCTACAATGAGCAGTACTTC. It specifies CASSFQGSYNEQYF.

As regards this clonotype: One junction end does not reproduce the germline sequence, and a read error may be involved. This sequence joins TRBV7-2 and TRBJ2-5, with 8 bases fitting TRBD2. This CDR3 is built from 14 residues. CDR1 is SGHTA and CDR2 is FQGNSA in the germline V gene. CDR3 sequence: CARSLAGTQETQYF. The DNA for the CDR3 is TGTGCCAGAAGCTTAGCGGGGACTCAAGAGACCCAGTACTTC.

This clonotype was counted a few times. The gene calls are TRBV9 and TRBJ1-2; possible D gene TRBD1, 5 bases. The CDR3 runs 15 residues. Germline CDR1 and CDR2: SGDLS and YYNGEE. Trimming removed 0 bases from V and 2 bases from J, with 11 bases in between. CDR3 loop: CASSVDPGGNYGYTF. The CDR3 nucleotides are TGTGCCAGCAGCGTAGATCCGGGGGGAAACTATGGCTACACCTTC.

The rearrangement uses TRBV18 and TRBJ1-6; 9 bases fit TRBD1. Germline lookup yields CDR1 KGHSH and CDR2 LQKENI. J gave up 7 bases and V 3 bases, and 7 bases lay outside the gene matches. The CDR3 has 16 amino acids. Here the CDR3 reads CASSPGQGSQNSPLHF. CDR3 coding DNA: TGTGCCAGCTCACCTGGACAGGGGTCGCAGAATTCACCCCTCCACTTT.